This T cell receptor beta chain appears in the sequencing data of a study of CD8 T cells in ankylosing spondylitis. V dropped 4 bases and J dropped 8; count of bases not matched to a gene: 13. This CDR3 is built from 16 residues. CDR1 is SGHRS, CDR2 YFSETQ, per germline. Comment on this clonotype: As yet, its antigen is unknown.

Construction of TCR beta libraries was performed using quantitative 5'-RACE with molecular barcodes. TCRdb re-called the 5' RACE reads through MiXCR, storing one row per CDR3 protein. The sample has fewer than 400,000 distinct CDR3 sequences, 7.5% to 9% seen once; the top ten hold approximately 15%. Study observations and caveats: Blood from ankylosing spondylitis patients appeared to carry a characteristic roughly 8-variant TCR beta motif. Several of the motif variants were reported before in synovial fluid and blood from reactive arthritis.

The source of this sequence is a male donor with ankylosing spondylitis. Sample: blood, either unsorted or a sorted T cell fraction (not recorded which). This rearrangement joins TRBV5-1 to TRBJ2-1, with 9 bases matching TRBD2. Here the CDR3 reads CASSLASGISSHEQFF. Written as DNA, the CDR3 is TGCGCCAGCAGCCTGGCTAGCGGGATATCCTCCCATGAGCAGTTCTTC.